This is a list of T cell receptor beta chains from one sample in a study of human T cells and chemical hapten exposure. TCRdb recomputed calls from the RACE reads with MiXCR, one row per CDR3 protein. This sample carries roughly 200,000 distinct CDR3 sequences, around 24% of them seen once, and the ten largest clones take 6.7%. The sample in question was whole blood, obtained in connection with sensitization to the hapten diphenylcyclopropenone (DPC). These receptors all stem from a woman in her forties or fifties with alopecia areata. Some clones in this sample may be carry-over from other donors' samples. Both conserved end residues are part of each CDR3. The D gene is left open where the match is weak. Part of the rows lack a size; the others show once, few, many or a class for expanded clones.

j_call v_call clone_size d_call cdr3_aa cdr3_nt
TRBJ2-1 TRBV29-1 NA TRBD2 CSVEGFSGRGDEQFF TGCAGCGTTGAAGGTTTTAGCGGGAGGGGGGATGAGCAGTTCTTC
TRBJ2-7 TRBV12-3/TRBV12-4 NA NA CASSLKGEHEQYF TGTGCCAGCAGTTTAAAGGGGGAGCACGAGCAGTACTTC
TRBJ1-3 TRBV7-9 few NA CASSLGERWNTIYF TGTGCCAGCAGCTTAGGAGAGAGATGGAACACCATATATTTT
TRBJ2-3 TRBV2 NA NA CASHISGPTDTQYF TGTGCCAGCCACATTAGCGGTCCCACAGATACGCAGTATTTT
TRBJ2-7 TRBV6-5 NA NA CASSLGGMEYF TGTGCCAGCAGTTTGGGCGGGATGGAGTACTTC
TRBJ2-5 TRBV20-1 few TRBD1 CSANRGLRETQYF TGCAGTGCTAACAGGGGGCTGAGAGAGACCCAGTACTTC
TRBJ2-7 TRBV25-1 NA TRBD1 CASKGQGNEQYF TGTGCCAGCAAAGGACAGGGTAACGAGCAGTACTTC
TRBJ2-5 TRBV5-1 NA NA CASGPDHTPRGQYF TGCGCCAGCGGACCTGACCACACCCCAAGGGGCCAGTACTTC
TRBJ2-1 TRBV10-2 NA NA CASSAISDNEQFF TGCGCCAGCAGTGCCATCTCCGACAATGAGCAGTTCTTC
TRBJ1-6 TRBV5-1 few NA CASSFALDGSSYNSPLHF TGCGCCAGCAGCTTTGCCTTGGACGGCAGCTCCTATAATTCACCCCTCCACTTT
TRBJ1-2 TRBV7-9 few NA CASSLESTGPYGYTF TGTGCCAGCAGCTTAGAAAGTACAGGCCCCTATGGCTACACCTTC
TRBJ2-1 TRBV7-2 NA TRBD2 CASSLGRSTSVNNEQFF TGTGCCAGCAGCTTAGGTCGCTCGACTAGCGTCAACAATGAGCAGTTCTTC
TRBJ2-3 TRBV6-5 NA NA CASSYRQATDTQYF TGTGCCAGCAGTTACCGGCAGGCCACAGATACGCAGTATTTT
TRBJ1-5 TRBV20-1 few NA CSARVYGPGNQPQHF TGCAGTGCTAGAGTATACGGACCTGGGAATCAGCCCCAGCATTTT
TRBJ1-4 TRBV5-1 few TRBD1 CASSLAGQEEEKLFF TGCGCCAGCAGCTTGGCCGGACAGGAGGAAGAAAAACTGTTTTTT
TRBJ2-3 TRBV4-1 NA TRBD2 CASSQGLAGPTDTQYF TGCGCCAGCAGCCAAGGACTAGCGGGACCAACAGATACGCAGTATTTT
TRBJ1-5 TRBV28 NA NA CAIKQGGNQPQHF TGTGCCATTAAACAGGGTGGCAATCAGCCCCAGCATTTT
TRBJ1-1 TRBV28 few TRBD1 CASCKIGQGGLLGTEAFF TGTGCCAGCTGTAAGATAGGACAGGGGGGCCTCCTGGGAACTGAAGCTTTCTTT
TRBJ2-2 TRBV7-2 few NA CASSPVLDTGELFF TGTGCCAGCAGCCCCGTCTTAGACACCGGGGAGCTGTTTTTT
TRBJ1-2 TRBV29-1 NA NA CSAAEGRISGYTF TGCAGCGCCGCAGAAGGGAGGATTTCTGGCTACACCTTC
TRBJ1-2 TRBV12-3/TRBV12-4 NA NA CASSLVGGYYGYTF TGTGCCAGCAGTTTAGTGGGGGGGTACTATGGCTACACCTTC
TRBJ2-5 TRBV11-2 NA TRBD2 CASSLVLAGGGETQYF TGTGCCAGCAGCTTAGTGTTAGCGGGAGGAGGAGAGACCCAGTACTTC
TRBJ2-2 TRBV5-1 many NA CASSLAANTGELFF TGCGCCAGCAGCTTGGCTGCGAACACCGGGGAGCTGTTTTTT